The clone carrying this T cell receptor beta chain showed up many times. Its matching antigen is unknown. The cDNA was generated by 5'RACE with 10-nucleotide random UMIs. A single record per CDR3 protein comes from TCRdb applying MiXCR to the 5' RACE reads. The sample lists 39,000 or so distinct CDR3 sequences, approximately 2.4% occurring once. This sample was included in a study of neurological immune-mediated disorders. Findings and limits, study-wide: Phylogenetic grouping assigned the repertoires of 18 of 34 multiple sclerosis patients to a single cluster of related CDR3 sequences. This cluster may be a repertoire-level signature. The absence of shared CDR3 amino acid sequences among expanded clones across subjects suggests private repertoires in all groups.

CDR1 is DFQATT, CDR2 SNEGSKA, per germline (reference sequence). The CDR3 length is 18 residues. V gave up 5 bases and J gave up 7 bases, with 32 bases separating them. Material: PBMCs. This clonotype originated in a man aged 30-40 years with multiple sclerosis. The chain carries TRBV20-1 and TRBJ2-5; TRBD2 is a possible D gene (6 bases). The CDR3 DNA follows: TGCAGTGCTTTCGGGGGAGAACACCGGGACCCGGAGGTTGGGACCCAGTACTTC. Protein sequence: CSAFGGEHRDPEVGTQYF.